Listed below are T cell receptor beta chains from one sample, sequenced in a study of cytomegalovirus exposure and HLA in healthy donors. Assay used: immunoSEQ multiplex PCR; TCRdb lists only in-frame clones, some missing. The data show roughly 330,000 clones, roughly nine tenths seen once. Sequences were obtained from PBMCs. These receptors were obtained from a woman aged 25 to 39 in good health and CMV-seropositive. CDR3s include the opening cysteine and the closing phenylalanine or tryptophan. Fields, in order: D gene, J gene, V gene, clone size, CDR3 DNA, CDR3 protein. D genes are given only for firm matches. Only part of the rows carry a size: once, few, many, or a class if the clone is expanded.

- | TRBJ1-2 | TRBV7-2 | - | TGTGCCAGCAGCTCTCTTCTTAGCTACACCTTC | CASSSLLSYTF
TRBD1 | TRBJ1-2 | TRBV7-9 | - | TGTGCCAGCAGCTCGGGACAGGATCTTAACTATGGCTACACCTTC | CASSSGQDLNYGYTF
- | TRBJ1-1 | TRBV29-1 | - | TGCAGCGTTGAAGGAGGAGGGCTCGGCACTGAAGCTTTCTTT | CSVEGGGLGTEAFF
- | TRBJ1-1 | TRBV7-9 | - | TGTGCCAGCAGCACCTCCGGGACACAGAACACTGAAGCTTTCTTT | CASSTSGTQNTEAFF
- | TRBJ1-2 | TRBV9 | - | TGTGCCAGCAGCGACAGCTATGGCTACACCTTC | CASSDSYGYTF
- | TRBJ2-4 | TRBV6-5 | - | TGTGCCAGCAGACCCGGGACAACCAAAAACATTCAGTACTTC | CASRPGTTKNIQYF
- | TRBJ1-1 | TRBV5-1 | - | TGCGCCAGCAGCTTACACATTCGGGGGGACACTGAAGCTTTCTTT | CASSLHIRGDTEAFF
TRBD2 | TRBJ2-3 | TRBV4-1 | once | TGCGCCAGCAGCCAAGAGTCGGTAGCGGGACGCAGCCCGCGGTTAGATACGCAGTATTTT | CASSQESVAGRSPRLDTQYF
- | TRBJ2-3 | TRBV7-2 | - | TGTGCCAGCAGCCACGGGACCAGCACAGATACGCAGTATTTT | CASSHGTSTDTQYF
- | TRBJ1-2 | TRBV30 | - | TGTGCCTTGGGGAAGGGGGTACAGATTAACTATGGCTACACCTTC | CALGKGVQINYGYTF
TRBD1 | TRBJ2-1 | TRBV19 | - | TGTGCCAGTAGTCCGACAGGGGTGGGGAATGAGCAGTTCTTC | CASSPTGVGNEQFF
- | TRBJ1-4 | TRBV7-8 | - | TGTGCCAGCAGCTTCCAGGGATCGGAAAAACTGTTTTTT | CASSFQGSEKLFF
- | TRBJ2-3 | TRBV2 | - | TGTGCCAGCAGTGAAGCCCGGGGTCCCGCAGATACGCAGTATTTT | CASSEARGPADTQYF
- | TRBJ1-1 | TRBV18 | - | TGTGCCAGCTCACCCGACAGCCTTAACACTGAAGCTTTCTTT | CASSPDSLNTEAFF
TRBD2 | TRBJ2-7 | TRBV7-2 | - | TGTGCCAGCAGCGTAGGACTAGCGGGGGGCTACGAGCAGTACTTC | CASSVGLAGGYEQYF
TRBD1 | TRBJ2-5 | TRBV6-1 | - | TGTGCCAGCAGTGGCACAGGGGCAGAGACCCAGTACTTC | CASSGTGAETQYF
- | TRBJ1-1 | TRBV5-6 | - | TGTGCCAGCAGCTTGGGGCACCCGCGAACTGAAGCTTTCTTT | CASSLGHPRTEAFF
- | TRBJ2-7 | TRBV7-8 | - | TGTGCCAGCAGCTTAGGGGGGCAGAGCTCCTACGAGCAGTACTTC | CASSLGGQSSYEQYF
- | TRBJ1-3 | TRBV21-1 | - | TGTGCCAGCAGCAAAGTGGGGCGGGAAATGAGTAGGGGTCGGCCCGGGGACACCATATATTTT | CASSKVGREMSRGRPGDTIYF
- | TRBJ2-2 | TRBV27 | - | TGTGCCAGCAGTTTATTCCTAAACACCGGGGAGCTGTTTTTT | CASSLFLNTGELFF
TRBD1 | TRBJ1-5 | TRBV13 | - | TGTGCCAGCAGCTCCGGGACAGGGAATCAGCCCCAGCATTTT | CASSSGTGNQPQHF
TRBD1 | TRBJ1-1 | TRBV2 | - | TGTGCCAGCATACAGGACAGGGGGAACACTGAAGCTTTCTTT | CASIQDRGNTEAFF
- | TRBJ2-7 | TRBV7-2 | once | TGTGCCAGCAGCTTACTCAGCCTAGGGGACGAGCAGTACTTC | CASSLLSLGDEQYF
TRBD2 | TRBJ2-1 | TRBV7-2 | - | TGTGCCAGCAGCCCCGCTAGCGGGAGGCCAAGTGAGCAGTTCTTC | CASSPASGRPSEQFF
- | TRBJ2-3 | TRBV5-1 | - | TGCGCCAGCAGCCTCGCCGACAGGCCAGGGGTTAGCACAGATACGCAGTATTTT | CASSLADRPGVSTDTQYF
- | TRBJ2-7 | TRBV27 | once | TGTGCCAGCAGTTTAGGTCACGCTCCCTACGAGCAGTACTTC | CASSLGHAPYEQYF
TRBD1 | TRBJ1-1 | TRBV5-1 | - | TGCGCCAGCAGCTACCAACAGGGGGTAGCGGGTACTGAAGCTTTCTTT | CASSYQQGVAGTEAFF
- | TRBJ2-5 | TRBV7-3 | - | TGTGCCAGCAGCTTAAGGGGAAGGGAGACCCAGTACTTC | CASSLRGRETQYF
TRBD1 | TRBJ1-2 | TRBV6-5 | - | TGTGCCAGCAGTTACCTGGGACAGGGTATCTATGGCTACACCTTC | CASSYLGQGIYGYTF
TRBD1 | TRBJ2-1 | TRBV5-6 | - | TGTGCCAGCAGCTTGCGACAGGGGTGGAATGAGCAGTTCTTC | CASSLRQGWNEQFF
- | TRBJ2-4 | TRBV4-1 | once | TGCGCCAGCAGCCAAGATGGGAGACAGCCCAACTTC | CASSQDGRQPNF
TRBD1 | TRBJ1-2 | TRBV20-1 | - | TGCAGTGCTCCCGGGACAGCCTTC | CSAPGTAF